Each of the 11 T cell receptor beta chains below was sequenced from the same sample in a study of tumor-infiltrating lymphocytes in localized non-small cell lung cancer. Assay used: immunoSEQ multiplex PCR; TCRdb lists only in-frame clones, some missing. The sample gives about 16,000 clones, around two thirds of which show up once; 6% to 8% is in the top ten. Material: lung tumor tissue. The receptor source for this set is a human donor with non-small cell lung cancer.

The rearrangement links TRBV7-9 to TRBJ2-3; 10 nucleotides agree with TRBD2. V lost 6 bases to trimming and J lost 1 base; unmatched junction nucleotides: 4. Germline V lookup: CDR1 SEHNR, CDR2 FQNEAQ (reference sequence). The CDR3 sequence is 15 residues long. The CDR3, as DNA: TGTGCCAGCAGTCTAGCGGGAGACCGCACAGATACGCAGTATTTT. It translates to CASSLAGDRTDTQYF.

The gene calls are TRBV9 and TRBJ1-6; the match to TRBD1 covers 7 bases. CDR3 length equals 14 residues. Trimming cost V 0 bases and J 10 bases; bases outside gene matches: 4. Germline loops: CDR1 SGDLS, CDR2 YYNGEE. CDR3 sequence: CASSVGTGDSPLHF. CDR3 coding DNA: TGTGCCAGCAGCGTAGGAACAGGGGACTCACCCCTCCACTTT.

The chain uses TRBV5-1 and TRBJ1-5; D gene uncertain. Trimming took off 0 bases at V and 1 base at J, with 5 bases between the two ends. The CDR3 contains 14 residues. Germline CDR1 and CDR2: SGHRS and YFSETQ. CDR3 region: CASSLDGSNQPQHF. The CDR3, as DNA: TGCGCCAGCAGCTTGGACGGAAGCAATCAGCCCCAGCATTTT.

The chain recombines TRBV28 with TRBJ2-7; TRBD1 agrees at 7 bases. The V gene's germline CDR1 is MDHEN and CDR2 SYDVKM. There are 16 residues in the CDR3. With 2 bases clipped from V and 4 bases from J, the junction kept 11 bases outside the gene matches. The CDR3 loop reads CASSLEETGLVYEQYF. CDR3 nucleotides: TGTGCCAGCAGTTTAGAGGAGACAGGGTTGGTTTACGAGCAGTACTTC.

This rearrangement joins TRBV9 to TRBJ2-1; D is possibly TRBD1 or TRBD2 (5 bases each). Germline CDR1 reads SGDLS; CDR2 reads YYNGEE. The CDR3 is 17 amino acids. Trimming removed 3 bases from V and 0 bases from J, with 16 bases in between. Here the CDR3 reads CASSGGMTDYSYNEQFF. The DNA for the CDR3 is TGTGCCAGCAGCGGGGGGATGACAGACTACTCCTACAATGAGCAGTTCTTC.

The rearrangement links TRBV19 to TRBJ2-7, with TRBD1 matching 7 bases. There are 14 residues in the CDR3. Germline CDR1 and CDR2: LNHDA and SQIVND (reference sequence). Trimming cost V 4 bases and J 1 base; bases outside gene matches: 4. The CDR3 nucleotides are TGTGCCAGTAGTAGTCCGGGACAGTCCTACGAGCAGTACTTC. Encoded protein: CASSSPGQSYEQYF. Drawing the rest from reference TRBV19 and TRBJ2-7, the complete variable domain is DGGITQSPKYLFRKEGQNVTLSCEQNLNHDAMYWYRQDPGQGLRLIYYSQIVNDFQKGDIAEGYSVSREKKESFPLTVTSAQKNPTAFYLCASSSPGQSYEQYFGPGTRLTVT.

The CDR3 nucleotides are TGTGCCAGCGATTCAGACGGTGTCAATGAGCAGTTCTTC. It translates to CASDSDGVNEQFF. This chain uses TRBV6-5 with TRBJ2-1; no clear D gene. The CDR3 consists of 13 residues. Germline V gene sequence: CDR1 MNHEY, CDR2 SVGAGI. Trimming took off 8 bases at V and 6 bases at J, with 14 bases between the two ends.

The CDR3 reads CASSPSRGGWEAFF. CDR3 nucleotides: TGTGCCAGCAGTCCCTCGAGGGGCGGCTGGGAAGCTTTCTTT. The rearrangement uses TRBV6-5 and TRBJ1-1; possible D gene TRBD1, 5 bases. This CDR3 spans 14 amino acids. V was clipped by 5 bases and J by 8 bases, with 18 bases between them. Germline CDR1 and CDR2: MNHEY and SVGAGI.

This clone was detected a few times. This chain connects TRBV21-1 to TRBJ2-1. TRBV21-1 constitutes a pseudogene. The CDR3 is made up of 15 amino acids. The CDR3 region is CASSNRWNSYNEQFF. In DNA form, the CDR3 reads TGTGCCAGCAGCAATCGCTGGAACTCCTACAATGAGCAGTTCTTC.

This clone was observed a single time. The rearrangement links TRBV7-2 to TRBJ2-1, with TRBD1 matching 10 bases. In germline, CDR1 is SGHTA, CDR2 FQGNSA. V trimming: 1 base; J trimming: 8 bases; junction bases outside the gene matches: 2. The CDR3 is 14 amino acids. The CDR3, as DNA: TGTGCCAGCAGCTTAGAGACAGGGGGCTATGAGCAGTTCTTC. Its protein is CASSLETGGYEQFF.

This rearrangement joins TRBV19 to TRBJ1-1; TRBD1 aligns across 9 bases. The germline V gene has CDR1 LNHDA and CDR2 SQIVND (reference sequence). Losses at the gene ends were 8 bases for V and 8 bases for J; bases not matched to a gene: 6. The CDR3 is made up of 12 amino acids. CDR3 nucleotides: TGTGCCAGTCGGACAGGGGCGGCAGAAGCTTTCTTT. Its protein is CASRTGAAEAFF. Based on the CDR3 plus reference TRBV19 and TRBJ1-1, the full variable domain is DGGITQSPKYLFRKEGQNVTLSCEQNLNHDAMYWYRQDPGQGLRLIYYSQIVNDFQKGDIAEGYSVSREKKESFPLTVTSAQKNPTAFYLCASRTGAAEAFFGQGTRLTVV.